Following are 2 T cell receptor beta chains from one sample sequenced in a study of blood T cell repertoires in COVID-19. TCRdb's table, derived via immunoSEQ multiplex PCR, lists solely in-frame clones and lacks some. The sample yields about 97,000 clones, approximately 87% seen once. The sample comprised peripheral blood. Receptors originate from a human donor in a cohort sampled during active COVID-19.

The rearrangement uses TRBV3-1 (or the pseudogene TRBV3-2) and TRBJ2-2; 9 bases align to TRBD2. With V trimmed by 0 bases and J by 9 bases, 14 bases remained unmatched. The germline V gene has CDR1 LGHDT and CDR2 YNNKEL (reference sequence). The CDR3 runs to 18 residues. DNA of the CDR3: TGTGCCAGCAGCCAAGATTTGGCTAGCGGGACTTTTACCCGGGAGCTGTTTTTT. Its protein product is CASSQDLASGTFTRELFF.

The gene calls are TRBV11-2 and TRBJ2-3; no clear D. V lost 0 bases and J lost 6, with 4 bases in between. Germline V gene sequence: CDR1 SGHAT, CDR2 FQNNGV. This CDR3 contains 12 residues. The CDR3: CASSLERDTQYF. DNA for the CDR3: TGTGCCAGCAGCTTAGAACGGGATACGCAGTATTTT. The variable domain in full, completed from reference TRBV11-2 and TRBJ2-3, reads EAGVAQSPRYKIIEKRQSVAFWCNPISGHATLYWYQQILGQGPKLLIQFQNNGVVDDSQLPKDRFSAERLKGVDSTLKIQPAKLEDSAVYLCASSLERDTQYFGPGTRLTVL.